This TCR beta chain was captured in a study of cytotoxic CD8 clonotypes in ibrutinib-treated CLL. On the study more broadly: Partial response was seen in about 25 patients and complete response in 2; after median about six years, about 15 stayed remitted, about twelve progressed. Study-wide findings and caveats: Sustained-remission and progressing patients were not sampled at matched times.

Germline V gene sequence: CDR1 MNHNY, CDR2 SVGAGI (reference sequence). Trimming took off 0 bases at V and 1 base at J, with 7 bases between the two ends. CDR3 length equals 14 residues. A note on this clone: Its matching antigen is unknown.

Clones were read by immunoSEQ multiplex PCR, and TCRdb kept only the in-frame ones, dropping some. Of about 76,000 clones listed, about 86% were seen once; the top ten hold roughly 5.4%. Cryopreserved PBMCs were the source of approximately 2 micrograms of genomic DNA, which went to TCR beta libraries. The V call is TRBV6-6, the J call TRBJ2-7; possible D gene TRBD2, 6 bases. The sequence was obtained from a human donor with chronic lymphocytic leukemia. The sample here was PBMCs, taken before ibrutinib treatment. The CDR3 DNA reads TGTGCCAGCAGTTACTCTGGAGGGTCCTACGAGCAGTACTTC. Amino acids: CASSYSGGSYEQYF.